A selection of T cell receptor beta chains follows, all from one sample in a study of human T cells and chemical hapten exposure. MiXCR was run by TCRdb on the RACE reads, yielding one entry per CDR3 protein. Among 35,000 to 50,000 distinct CDR3 sequences, approximately 9.6% were seen once, and the ten largest hold 11% to 15%. The material sequenced was whole blood, taken in connection with sensitization to the hapten diphenylcyclopropenone (DPC). Source of these receptors: a woman aged 30 to 39 with alopecia areata. Some clones in this sample may be carry-over from other donors' samples. Each CDR3 is given with its conserved first and last residue. D genes are given only for firm matches.

D gene,V gene,CDR3 protein
-,TRBV4-1,CASSRGGVETQYF
TRBD1,TRBV5-6,CASSLWRQGIEEQYF
TRBD1,TRBV28,CASTTGTGVSDTQYF
TRBD1,TRBV15,CATSSKGGGATGNTIYF
-,TRBV20-1,CSGWEFNTEAFF
TRBD1,TRBV4-2,CASSLLTGNEQFF
-,TRBV4-3,CASSQDKRDTDTQYF
-,TRBV28,CASSLARNTEAFF
-,TRBV7-3,CASSFGASNTGELFF
-,TRBV12-3/TRBV12-4,CASCVGASEKLFF
-,TRBV12-3/TRBV12-4,CASRSRLRSGNTIYF
-,TRBV5-1,CASSLTGETQYF
TRBD1,TRBV13,CASSSYGTGEPYEQYF
-,TRBV7-8,CASSPLGFSTDTQYF
-,TRBV5-1,CASSRGAGSSYEQYF
-,TRBV12-3/TRBV12-4,CASSLTAGVGYTF
TRBD1,TRBV24-1,CATSDFAGTGVPGELFF
TRBD2,TRBV7-2,CASSLRTSWAGELFF
-,TRBV25-1,CASSAARNSPLHF